This T cell receptor beta chain was retrieved from a study of regulatory T cells in long-lasting Graves disease. General study findings and limits: Newly diagnosed patients had higher TCR diversity than persistent Graves' patients did. Whereas new patients shared 870 or so public clonotypes, persistent patients shared more, at 2,500 to 3,500.

Noted time point: newly diagnosed GD, antithyroid drugs for less than 3 months. The TCR library was prepared using RNA isolated from PBMCs. Combining iRepertoire HTBI primers with Arm-PCR of CDR3 regions, the authors built TCR beta libraries. Authors' methods: Among the samples, roughly 65 TRBV and more than twelve TRBJ segments were identified. MiXCR was run by TCRdb on the multiplex PCR reads, yielding one entry per CDR3 protein. TCRdb assigned the V and J calls; the authors' analysis was not used. The sample has more than 300,000 distinct CDR3 sequences; 10% to 15% are singletons. This clonotype was picked up many times. What it binds is unknown. Germline lookup yields CDR1 SGHDT and CDR2 YYEEEE. This CDR3 has 17 residues. Between the trimmed V and J ends, which lost 5 bases and 5 bases, there was a span of 24 bases. The sample was also reused in another study, on T cells in Graves' hyperthyroidism and ophthalmopathy. That report notes: From stable hyperthyroidism, ophthalmopathy was set apart by a 13 V-J model.

The specimen comprised peripheral blood mononuclear cells (PBMCs), sampled at new diagnosis, from a patient treated with antithyroid drugs. This receptor was identified in a woman aged 18-35 years with Graves disease. The chain links TRBV5-6 to TRBJ2-3; D possibly matches TRBD1 or TRBD2 (5 bases each). CDR3 loop: CASSFGGPTDLLDTQYF. The CDR3 nucleotides are TGTGCCAGCAGTTTTGGGGGACCGACCGACTTACTAGATACGCAGTATTTT.